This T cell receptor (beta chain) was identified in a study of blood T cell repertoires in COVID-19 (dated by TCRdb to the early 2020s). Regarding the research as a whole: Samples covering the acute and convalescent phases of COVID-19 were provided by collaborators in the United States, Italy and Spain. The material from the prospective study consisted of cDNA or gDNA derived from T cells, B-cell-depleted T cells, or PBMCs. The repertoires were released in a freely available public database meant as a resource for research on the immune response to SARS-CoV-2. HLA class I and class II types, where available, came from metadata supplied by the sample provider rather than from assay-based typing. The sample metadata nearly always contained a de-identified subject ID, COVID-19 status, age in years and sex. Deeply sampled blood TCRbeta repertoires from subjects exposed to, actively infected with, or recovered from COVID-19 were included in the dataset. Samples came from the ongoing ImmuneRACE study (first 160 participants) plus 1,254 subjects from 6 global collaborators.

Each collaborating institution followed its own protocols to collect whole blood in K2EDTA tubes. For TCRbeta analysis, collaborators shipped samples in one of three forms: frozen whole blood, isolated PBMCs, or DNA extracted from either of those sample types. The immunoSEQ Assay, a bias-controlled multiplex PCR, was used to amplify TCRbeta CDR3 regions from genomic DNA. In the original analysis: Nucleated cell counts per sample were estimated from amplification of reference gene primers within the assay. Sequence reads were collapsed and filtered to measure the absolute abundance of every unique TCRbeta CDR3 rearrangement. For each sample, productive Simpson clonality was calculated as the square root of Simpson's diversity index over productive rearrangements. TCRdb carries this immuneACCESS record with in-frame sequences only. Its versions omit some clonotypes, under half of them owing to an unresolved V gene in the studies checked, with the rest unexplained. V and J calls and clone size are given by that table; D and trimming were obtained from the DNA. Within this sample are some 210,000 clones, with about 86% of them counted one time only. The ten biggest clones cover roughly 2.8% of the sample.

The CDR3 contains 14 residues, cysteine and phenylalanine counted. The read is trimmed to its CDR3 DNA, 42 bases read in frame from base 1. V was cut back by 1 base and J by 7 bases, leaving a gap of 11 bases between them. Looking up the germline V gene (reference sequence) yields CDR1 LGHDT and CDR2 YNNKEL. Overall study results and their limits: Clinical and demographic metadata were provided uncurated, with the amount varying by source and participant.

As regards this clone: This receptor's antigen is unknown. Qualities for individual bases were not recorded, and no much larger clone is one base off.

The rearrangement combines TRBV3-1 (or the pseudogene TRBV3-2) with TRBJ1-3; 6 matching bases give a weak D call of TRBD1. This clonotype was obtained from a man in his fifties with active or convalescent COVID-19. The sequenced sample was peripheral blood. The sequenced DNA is TGTGCCAGCAGCCAAGTCGCCCAGGGGAACACCATATATTTT. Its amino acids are CASSQVAQGNTIYF.